The 5 T cell receptor beta chains in this list originate from one sample, sequenced in a study of T cell repertoires in cytomegalovirus infection. TCRdb independently ran MiXCR on the reads; one entry per CDR3 protein. This sample carries 400,000 to 550,000 distinct CDR3 sequences, around 11% of them seen once, and the ten largest clones take 10% to 13%. The sample taken for sequencing was PBMCs. The receptors were sampled from a human donor in good health (CMV status not recorded). Some clones in this sample may be carry-over from other donors' samples.

The chain carries TRBV28 and TRBJ1-2; TRBD1 agrees at 8 bases. Germline lookup yields CDR1 MDHEN and CDR2 SYDVKM. The CDR3 runs to 19 residues. The ends lost 3 bases at V and 1 base at J; junction bases unmatched: 16. The CDR3 loop is CASSLESRDRGGGNYGYTF. The DNA for the CDR3 is TGTGCCAGCAGTTTGGAGTCGCGAGACAGGGGCGGCGGTAACTATGGCTACACCTTC.

V and J are TRBV7-4 and TRBJ2-3, with 8 bases fitting TRBD2. This CDR3 contains 17 residues. V trimming: 5 bases; J trimming: 4 bases; junction bases outside the gene matches: 14. Per germline, CDR1 SGHVT and CDR2 SQSDAQ. In DNA form, the CDR3 reads TGTGCCAGCAGCCTCGCCGGGGGGGCGGGAGGATCAGATACGCAGTATTTT. Its translation is CASSLAGGAGGSDTQYF.

The sample holds many counts of this clonotype. The chain has TRBV10-3 and TRBJ2-6; D is unclear. Germline CDR1 ENHRY, CDR2 SYGVKD. CDR3 length: 15 residues. V was trimmed by 0 bases and J by 4 bases, leaving 7 bases between them. The chain's CDR3 is CAISESGTGANVLTF. As DNA, the CDR3 is TGTGCCATCAGTGAGTCCGGTACCGGGGCCAACGTCCTGACTTTC.

This clonotype was observed many times. The chain couples TRBV6-1 to TRBJ2-5; the match to TRBD2 covers 15 bases. The junction had 11 bases not matched to a gene; V was cut back by 1 base and J by 5 bases. There are 19 residues in the CDR3. Per germline, CDR1 MNHNS and CDR2 SASEGT. CDR3 sequence: CASSEVPLGLAGGKETQYF. The CDR3 nucleotides read TGTGCCAGCAGTGAAGTGCCTTTGGGACTAGCGGGGGGCAAGGAGACCCAGTACTTC.

This rearrangement joins TRBV19 to TRBJ2-5, with 8 bases lining up with TRBD2. Looked up from germline, CDR1 is LNHDA and CDR2 is SQIVND (reference sequence). The CDR3 covers 14 residues. V dropped 3 bases and J dropped 6; count of bases not matched to a gene: 6. DNA for the CDR3: TGTGCCAGTAGTATCGATAGCGGGGTGAAGACCCAGTACTTC. It encodes CASSIDSGVKTQYF.